This is a list of T cell receptor beta chains from one sample in a study of beta chain features in type 1 diabetes. Clones were sequenced by immunoSEQ multiplex PCR, and TCRdb holds only the in-frame ones, with some missing. The sample has 300,000 to 350,000 clones, roughly 8% seen once; the top ten hold around 0.45%. Sample: central memory CD4+ T cells from blood. These receptors came from a woman aged 18-29 years in good health. CDR3s include the opening cysteine and the closing phenylalanine or tryptophan. Rows give clone size only sometimes, using once, few, many, or a class for an expanded clone.

>NA|TRBJ1-3|TRBV6-5
CASSDGTVDTIYF
>NA|TRBJ2-2|TRBV10-3
CAIRGTAANTGELFF
>NA|TRBJ1-1|TRBV28
CASSLPTMNTEAFF
>NA|TRBJ1-2|TRBV4-3
CASSQDLTISSYGYTF
>many|TRBJ2-3|TRBV2
CASNSRMSTDTQYF
>NA|TRBJ1-1|TRBV28
CASSFEGFRTEAFF
>few|TRBJ2-1|TRBV18
CASSGSTYNEQFF
>NA|TRBJ1-1|TRBV29-1
CSVDRSGGGTEAFF
>few|TRBJ2-1|TRBV10-3
CAISGTTHNEQFF
>once|TRBJ2-1|TRBV4-2
CASSQGSGGVFNEQFF
>many|TRBJ2-1|TRBV13
CASSLARSSYNEQFF
>NA|TRBJ1-2|TRBV7-9
CAAGTNYGYTF
>NA|TRBJ2-2|TRBV14
CASKGGHPFANTGELFF
>NA|TRBJ1-1|TRBV19
CASSIRENTEAFF
>few|TRBJ1-3|TRBV27
CASSLKAWPGNTIYF
>few|TRBJ1-4|TRBV7-9
CASSKQTARNEKLFF
>many|TRBJ2-4|TRBV28
CASGNRGQNIQYF
>NA|TRBJ2-2|TRBV5-1
CASSLELGDTGELFF
>NA|TRBJ1-2|TRBV6-1
CASGRQGGYTF
>few|TRBJ2-5|TRBV5-4
CASSLAQGSQETQYF
>few|TRBJ2-1|TRBV6-1
CASSQAVASGRYEQFF
>few|TRBJ2-4|TRBV15
CATSRDAGQGRGSGNIQYF
>few|TRBJ2-5|TRBV7-2
CASSLDRGYETQYF
>NA|TRBJ2-1|TRBV18
CASSQDNEQFF
>few|TRBJ2-1|TRBV5-6
CASSQRGSYNEQFF
>many|TRBJ2-6|TRBV18
CASSPPGPDYLSGANVLTF
>few|TRBJ2-7|TRBV19
CASSMRGDFGNYEQYF
>few|TRBJ2-7|TRBV11-2
CASSRDRGPGYEQYF
>few|TRBJ2-5|TRBV4-2
CASSQGLAGVGETQYF
>NA|TRBJ2-7|TRBV28
CASSQQGYLYEQYF
>few|TRBJ1-1|TRBV11-2
CASSFARNLAFF
>few|TRBJ2-6|TRBV9
CASSVGGSGANVLTF
>NA|TRBJ1-1|TRBV5-4
CASSKKQGLATEAFF
>NA|TRBJ2-5|TRBV5-1
CASSLVQGGETQYF
>few|TRBJ2-7|TRBV27
CASQRFRESYEQYF
>few|TRBJ2-2|TRBV5-1
CASSYRTAAQTGELFF
>few|TRBJ2-1|TRBV5-4
CASSPRLGAGGDNEQFF
>NA|TRBJ2-1|TRBV2
CASSAGLAGYNEQFF
>NA|TRBJ2-1|TRBV4-2
CASSQESGGIGSYNEQFF
>few|TRBJ2-1|TRBV9
CASTQGGSVWNEQFF
>NA|TRBJ1-2|TRBV28
CASSLLRDGYTF
>NA|TRBJ2-7|TRBV25-1
CASSGREYVREQYF
>NA|TRBJ2-7|TRBV18
CASSPREASGGEQYF
>NA|TRBJ1-4|TRBV7-9
CASSLGDSLNEKLFF
>NA|TRBJ2-1|TRBV27
CASSSRYNEQFF
>NA|TRBJ2-1|TRBV5-1
CASSTGQGGGEQFF
>NA|TRBJ2-7|TRBV27
CASRTGYHEQYF
>NA|TRBJ2-5|TRBV2
CASARGEETQYF
>few|TRBJ1-2|TRBV28
CASSLVGSGYTF
>few|TRBJ2-1|TRBV7-2
CASSLAYAGGGEQFF